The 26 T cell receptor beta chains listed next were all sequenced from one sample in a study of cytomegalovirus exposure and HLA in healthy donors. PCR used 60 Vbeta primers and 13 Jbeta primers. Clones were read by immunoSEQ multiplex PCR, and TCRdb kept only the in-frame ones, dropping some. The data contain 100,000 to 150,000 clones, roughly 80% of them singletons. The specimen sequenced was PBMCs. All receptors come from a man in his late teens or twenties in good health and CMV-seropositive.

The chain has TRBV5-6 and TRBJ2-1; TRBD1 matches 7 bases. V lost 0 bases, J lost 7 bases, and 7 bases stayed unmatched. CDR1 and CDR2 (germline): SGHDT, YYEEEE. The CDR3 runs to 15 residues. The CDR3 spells CASSLDTGVINEQFF. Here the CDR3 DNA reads TGTGCCAGCAGCTTGGATACAGGGGTTATTAATGAGCAGTTCTTC.

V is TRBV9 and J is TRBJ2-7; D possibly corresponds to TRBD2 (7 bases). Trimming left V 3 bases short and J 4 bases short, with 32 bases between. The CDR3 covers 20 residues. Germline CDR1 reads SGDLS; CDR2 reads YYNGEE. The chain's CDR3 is CASSAGEGGEAATYVYEQYF. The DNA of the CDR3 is TGTGCCAGCAGCGCCGGAGAGGGGGGGGAGGCGGCGACCTATGTGTACGAGCAGTACTTC.

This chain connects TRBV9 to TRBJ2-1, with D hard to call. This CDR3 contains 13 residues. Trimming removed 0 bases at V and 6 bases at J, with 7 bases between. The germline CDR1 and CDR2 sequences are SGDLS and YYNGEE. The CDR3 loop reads CASSVAYGNEQFF. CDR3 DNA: TGTGCCAGCAGCGTAGCTTACGGCAATGAGCAGTTCTTC.

CDR3 protein: CASSLDGQGTQHF. CDR3 bases: TGTGCCAGCAGCTTAGACGGCCAGGGAACCCAGCATTTT. V gene TRBV11-2 combines with J gene TRBJ1-5, with D perhaps TRBD1 (5 bases). This CDR3 has 13 residues. Germline V gene lookup returns CDR1 SGHAT and CDR2 FQNNGV. V lost 0 bases and J 11 bases, leaving 11 bases between the germline ends.

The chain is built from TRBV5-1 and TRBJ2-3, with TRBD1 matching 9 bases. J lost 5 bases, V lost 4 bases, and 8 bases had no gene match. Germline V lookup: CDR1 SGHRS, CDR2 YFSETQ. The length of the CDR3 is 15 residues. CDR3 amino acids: CASSPPRTGEDTQYF. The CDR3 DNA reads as TGCGCCAGCAGCCCCCCTAGGACAGGGGAAGATACGCAGTATTTT.

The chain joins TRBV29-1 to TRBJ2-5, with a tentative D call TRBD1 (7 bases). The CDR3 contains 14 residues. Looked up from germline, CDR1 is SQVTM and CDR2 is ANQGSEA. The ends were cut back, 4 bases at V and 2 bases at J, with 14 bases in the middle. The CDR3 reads CSVVGPGGQETQYF. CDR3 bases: TGCAGCGTTGTAGGTCCAGGGGGGCAAGAGACCCAGTACTTC.

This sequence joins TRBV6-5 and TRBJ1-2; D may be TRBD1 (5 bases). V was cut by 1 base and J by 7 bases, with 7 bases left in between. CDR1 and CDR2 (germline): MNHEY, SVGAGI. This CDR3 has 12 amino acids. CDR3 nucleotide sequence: TGTGCCAGCAGTTACTTAGGGGCTGGCTACACCTTC. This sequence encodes CASSYLGAGYTF.

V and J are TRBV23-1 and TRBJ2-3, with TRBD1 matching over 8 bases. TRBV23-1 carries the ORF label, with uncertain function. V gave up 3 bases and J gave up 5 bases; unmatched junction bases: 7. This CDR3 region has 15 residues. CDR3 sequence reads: CASSQPGQGLDTQYF. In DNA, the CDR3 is TGCGCCAGCAGTCAGCCCGGACAGGGTCTAGATACGCAGTATTTT.

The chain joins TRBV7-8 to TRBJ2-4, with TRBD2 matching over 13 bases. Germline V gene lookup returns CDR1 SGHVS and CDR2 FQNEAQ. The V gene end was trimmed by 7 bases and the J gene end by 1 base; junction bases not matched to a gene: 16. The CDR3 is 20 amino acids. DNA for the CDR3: TGTGCCAGCACCCCCTCCCTGCGGACTAGCGGGAGTCGGGCCAAAAACATTCAGTACTTC. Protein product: CASTPSLRTSGSRAKNIQYF.

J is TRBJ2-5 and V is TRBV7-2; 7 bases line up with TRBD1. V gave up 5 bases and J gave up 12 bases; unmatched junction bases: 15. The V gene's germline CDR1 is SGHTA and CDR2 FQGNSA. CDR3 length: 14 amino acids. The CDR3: CASSPGQARLGEYF. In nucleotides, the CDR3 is TGTGCCAGCAGCCCCGGACAGGCACGACTGGGAGAGTACTTC.

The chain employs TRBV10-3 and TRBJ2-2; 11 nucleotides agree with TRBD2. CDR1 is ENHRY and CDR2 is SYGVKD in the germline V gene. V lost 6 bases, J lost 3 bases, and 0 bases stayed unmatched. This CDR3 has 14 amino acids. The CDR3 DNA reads TGTGCCATCAGACTAGCGGGAGACACCGGGGAGCTGTTTTTT. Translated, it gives CAIRLAGDTGELFF.

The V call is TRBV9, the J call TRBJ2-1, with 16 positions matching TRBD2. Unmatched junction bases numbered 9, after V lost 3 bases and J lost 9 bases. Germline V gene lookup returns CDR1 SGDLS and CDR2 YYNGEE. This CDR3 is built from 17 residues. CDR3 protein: CASSAGTSGRVGSEQFF. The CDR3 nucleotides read TGTGCCAGCAGCGCCGGGACTAGCGGGAGGGTCGGTAGTGAGCAGTTCTTC. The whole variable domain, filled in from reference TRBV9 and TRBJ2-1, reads DSGVTQTPKHLITATGQRVTLRCSPRSGDLSVYWYQQSLDQGLQFLIQYYNGEERAKGNILERFSAQQFPDLHSELNLSSLELGDSALYFCASSAGTSGRVGSEQFFGPGTRLTVL.

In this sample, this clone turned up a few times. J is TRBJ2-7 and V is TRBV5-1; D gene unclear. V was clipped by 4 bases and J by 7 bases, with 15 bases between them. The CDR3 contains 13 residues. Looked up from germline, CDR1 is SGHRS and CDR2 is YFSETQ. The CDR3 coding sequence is TGCGCCAGCAGCCCAGTCATGGTCGGGGAGCAGTACTTC. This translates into CASSPVMVGEQYF.

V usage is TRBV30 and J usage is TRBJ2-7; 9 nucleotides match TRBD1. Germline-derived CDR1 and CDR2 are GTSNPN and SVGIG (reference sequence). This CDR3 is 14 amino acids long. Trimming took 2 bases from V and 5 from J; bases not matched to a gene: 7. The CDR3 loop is CAWSPPDRGHEQYF. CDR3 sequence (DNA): TGTGCCTGGAGTCCCCCGGACAGGGGACACGAGCAGTACTTC. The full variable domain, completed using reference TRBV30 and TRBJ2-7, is SQTIHQWPATLVQPVGSPLSLECTVEGTSNPNLYWYRQAAGRGLQLLFYSVGIGQISSEVPQNLSASRPQDRQFILSSKKLLLSDSGFYLCAWSPPDRGHEQYFGPGTRLTVT.

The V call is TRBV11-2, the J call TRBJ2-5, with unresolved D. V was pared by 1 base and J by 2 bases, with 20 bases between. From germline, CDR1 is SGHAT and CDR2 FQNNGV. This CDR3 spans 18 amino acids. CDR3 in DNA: TGTGCCAGCAGCTTAGCCCAATACGTAACCCGTACACAAGAGACCCAGTACTTC. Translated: CASSLAQYVTRTQETQYF.

CDR3 nucleotides: TGTGCCAGCAGTTTCGGTGCTGCTTCACCCCTCCACTTT. It encodes CASSFGAASPLHF. The J gene is TRBJ1-6, the V gene TRBV6-5; D call uncertain. CDR3 length: 13 amino acids. V was cut by 4 bases and J by 9 bases, with 10 bases left in between. The V gene's germline CDR1 is MNHEY and CDR2 SVGAGI.

CDR3: CASSLVRSAGAYLHNEQFF. DNA of the CDR3: TGTGCCAGCAGCTTAGTCCGGTCGGCGGGAGCGTACCTTCACAATGAGCAGTTCTTC. The V gene is TRBV7-9, the J gene TRBJ2-1; TRBD2 aligns across 7 bases. The germline CDR1 and CDR2 sequences are SEHNR and FQNEAQ (reference sequence). The trim removed 1 base at V and 5 bases at J, leaving 17 bases unmatched. CDR3 length equals 19 residues.

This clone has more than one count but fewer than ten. CDR3 protein: CASTEGNEQYF. The CDR3 nucleotides are TGTGCCAGCACGGAGGGGAACGAGCAGTACTTC. The chain recombines TRBV6-6 with TRBJ2-7; the D gene is possibly TRBD2 (6 bases). Trimming left V 7 bases short and J 5 bases short, with 9 bases between. CDR1 and CDR2 (germline): MNHNY, SVGAGI (reference sequence). The CDR3 is 11 residues long.

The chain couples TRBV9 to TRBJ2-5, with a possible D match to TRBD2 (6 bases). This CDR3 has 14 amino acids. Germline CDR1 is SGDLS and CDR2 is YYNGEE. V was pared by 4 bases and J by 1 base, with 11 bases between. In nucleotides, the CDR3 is TGTGCCAGCAGCTTATCCGGGAGCCAAGAGACCCAGTACTTC. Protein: CASSLSGSQETQYF.

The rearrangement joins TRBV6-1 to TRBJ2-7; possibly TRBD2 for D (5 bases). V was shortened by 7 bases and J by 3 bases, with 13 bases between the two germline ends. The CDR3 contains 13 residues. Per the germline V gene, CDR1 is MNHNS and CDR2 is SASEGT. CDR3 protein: CASMRERHYEQYF. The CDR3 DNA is TGTGCCAGCATGCGCGAGCGGCACTACGAGCAGTACTTC.

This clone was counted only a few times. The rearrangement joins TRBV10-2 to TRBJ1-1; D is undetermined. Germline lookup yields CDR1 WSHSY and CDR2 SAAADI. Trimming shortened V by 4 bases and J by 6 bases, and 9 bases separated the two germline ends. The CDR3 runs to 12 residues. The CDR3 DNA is TGCGCCAGCAGTGCGCAGTCACCTGAAGCTTTCTTT. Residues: CASSAQSPEAFF.

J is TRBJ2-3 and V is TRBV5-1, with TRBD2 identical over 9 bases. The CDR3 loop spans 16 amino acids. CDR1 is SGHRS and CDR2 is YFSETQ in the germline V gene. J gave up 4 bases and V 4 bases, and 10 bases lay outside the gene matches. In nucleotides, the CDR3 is TGCGCCAGCAGCCCCGGTGAGGCGGGAGGGGCAGATACGCAGTATTTT. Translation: CASSPGEAGGADTQYF.

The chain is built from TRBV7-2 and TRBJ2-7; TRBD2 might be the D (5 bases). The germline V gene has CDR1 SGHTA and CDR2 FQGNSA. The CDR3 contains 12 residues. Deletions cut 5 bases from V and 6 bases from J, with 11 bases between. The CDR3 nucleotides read TGTGCCAGCAGCCTCGGACGGGGCGAGCAGTACTTC. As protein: CASSLGRGEQYF.

The CDR3 region is CASSPPGHPQAFF. In DNA form, the CDR3 reads TGTGCCAGCAGCCCCCCGGGACACCCGCAAGCTTTCTTT. The chain couples TRBV7-2 to TRBJ1-1, with D possibly matching TRBD1 (6 bases). Trimming cost V 5 bases and J 9 bases, with 16 bases left between them. CDR1 is SGHTA and CDR2 is FQGNSA in the germline V gene. This CDR3 region has 13 residues.

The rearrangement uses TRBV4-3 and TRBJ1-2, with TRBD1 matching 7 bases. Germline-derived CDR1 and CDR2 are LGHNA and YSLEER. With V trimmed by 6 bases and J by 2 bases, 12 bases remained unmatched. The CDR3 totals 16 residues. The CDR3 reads CASRKTEGALNYGYTF. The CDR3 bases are TGCGCCAGCAGAAAAACGGAGGGGGCCCTGAACTATGGCTACACCTTC.

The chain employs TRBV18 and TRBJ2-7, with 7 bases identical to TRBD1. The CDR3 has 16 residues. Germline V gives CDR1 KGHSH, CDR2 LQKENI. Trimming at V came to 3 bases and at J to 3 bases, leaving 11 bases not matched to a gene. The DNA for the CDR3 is TGTGCCAGCTCACCTTTCGCCGGGACAGTGGACTACGAGCAGTACTTC. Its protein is CASSPFAGTVDYEQYF.